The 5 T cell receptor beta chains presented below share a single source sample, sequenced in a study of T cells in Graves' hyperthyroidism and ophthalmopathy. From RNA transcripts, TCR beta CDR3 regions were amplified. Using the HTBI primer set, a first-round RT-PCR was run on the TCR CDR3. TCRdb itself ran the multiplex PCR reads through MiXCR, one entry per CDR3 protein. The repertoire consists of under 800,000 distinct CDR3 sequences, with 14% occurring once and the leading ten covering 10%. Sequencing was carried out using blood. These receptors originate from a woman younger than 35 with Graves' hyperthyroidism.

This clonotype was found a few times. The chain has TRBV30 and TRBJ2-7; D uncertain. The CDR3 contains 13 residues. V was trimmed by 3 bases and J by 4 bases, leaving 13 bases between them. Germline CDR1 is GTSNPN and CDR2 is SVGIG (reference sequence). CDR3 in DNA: TGTGCCTGGAGCGACATGGGGTTTTACGAGCAGTACTTC. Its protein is CAWSDMGFYEQYF.

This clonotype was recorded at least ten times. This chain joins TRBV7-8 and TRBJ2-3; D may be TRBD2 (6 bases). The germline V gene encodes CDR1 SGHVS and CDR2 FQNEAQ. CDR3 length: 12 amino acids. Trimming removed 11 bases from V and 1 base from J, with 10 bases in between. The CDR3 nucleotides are TGTGCCGGCGCTAGCGGCACAGATACGCAGTATTTT. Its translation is CAGASGTDTQYF. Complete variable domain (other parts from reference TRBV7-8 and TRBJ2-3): GAGVSQSPRYKVAKRGQDVALRCDPISGHVSLFWYQQALGQGPEFLTYFQNEAQLDKSGLPSDRFFAERPEGSVSTLKIQRTQQEDSAVYLCAGASGTDTQYFGPGTRLTVL.

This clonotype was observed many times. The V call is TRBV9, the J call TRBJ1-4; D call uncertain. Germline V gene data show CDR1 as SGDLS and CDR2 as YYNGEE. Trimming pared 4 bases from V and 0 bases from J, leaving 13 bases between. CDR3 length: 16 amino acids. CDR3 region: CASSRGRTATNEKLFF. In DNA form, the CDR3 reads TGTGCCAGCAGCCGTGGGAGAACAGCAACTAATGAAAAACTGTTTTTT.

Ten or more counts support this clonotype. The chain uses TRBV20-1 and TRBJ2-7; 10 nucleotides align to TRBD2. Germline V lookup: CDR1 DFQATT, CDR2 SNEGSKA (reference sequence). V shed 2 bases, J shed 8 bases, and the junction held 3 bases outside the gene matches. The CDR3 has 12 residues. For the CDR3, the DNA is TGCAGTGCTAGACTAGCGGGAGTCCAGCAGTACTTC. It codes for CSARLAGVQQYF.

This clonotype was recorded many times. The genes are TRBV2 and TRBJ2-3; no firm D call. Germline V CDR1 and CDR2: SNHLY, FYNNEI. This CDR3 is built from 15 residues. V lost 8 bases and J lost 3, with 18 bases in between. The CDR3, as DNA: TGTGCCAGCTTATCGGAGTTATTAAGAACAGATACGCAGTATTTT. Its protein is CASLSELLRTDTQYF. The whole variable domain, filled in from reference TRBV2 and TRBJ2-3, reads EPEVTQTPSHQVTQMGQEVILRCVPISNHLYFYWYRQILGQKVEFLVSFYNNEISEKSEIFDDQFSVERPDGSNFTLKIRSTKLEDSAMYFCASLSELLRTDTQYFGPGTRLTVL.